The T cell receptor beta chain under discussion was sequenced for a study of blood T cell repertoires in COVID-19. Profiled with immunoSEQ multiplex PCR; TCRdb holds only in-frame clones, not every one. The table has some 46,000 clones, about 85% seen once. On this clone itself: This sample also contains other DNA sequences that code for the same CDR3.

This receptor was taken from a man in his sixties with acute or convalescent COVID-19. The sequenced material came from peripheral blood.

The CDR3 is CASSPYSNQPQHF. The CDR3 bases are TGTGCCAGCAGTCCCTATAGCAATCAGCCCCAGCATTTT. V is TRBV27 and J is TRBJ1-5, with D unresolved. The V gene's germline CDR1 is MNHEY and CDR2 SMNVEV (reference sequence). The CDR3 length is 13 residues. V was pared by 5 bases and J by 0 bases, with 5 bases between.